Included here is one T cell receptor beta chain sequence, with context. Vbeta (60) and Jbeta (13) primers were used in the PCR. Sequencing was performed with immunoSEQ multiplex PCR; in TCRdb, only in-frame clones are kept and a portion is missing. Of approximately 95,000 clones listed, approximately 80% were seen once; the top ten hold approximately 4.2%. V was pared by 6 bases and J by 5 bases, with 9 bases of the junction left unmatched. The CDR3 covers 14 residues. From germline, CDR1 is LGHNT and CDR2 FRNRAP. These data come from a study of cytomegalovirus exposure and HLA in healthy donors. The sequenced material came from PBMCs. The gene calls are TRBV12-5 and TRBJ2-5; 7 positions agree with TRBD2. The sequence derives from a woman aged 70 to 79 in good health and CMV-seropositive. The CDR3, as DNA: TGTGCTAGTGGCACCGGGACTAAAGCGGAGACCCAGTACTTC. Translating gives CASGTGTKAETQYF.